The 17 T cell receptor beta chains presented below share a single source sample, sequenced in a study of human T cells and chemical hapten exposure. Time point of the sample: patch test 2, 6 weeks after DPC sensitization. Documented treatment: therapeutic diphenylcyclopropenone sensitization with weekly scalp DPC. TCRdb re-called the RACE reads through MiXCR, storing one row per CDR3 protein. There are about 400,000 distinct CDR3 sequences in the sample; about 6% occur only once, and about 5.4% lies in the top ten. The sample consisted of whole blood, taken in connection with sensitization to the hapten diphenylcyclopropenone (DPC). The origin of the receptors is a woman aged 18-29 years with alopecia areata. Some clones in this sample may be carry-over from other donors' samples.

This clonotype was counted many times. The chain has TRBV6-5 and TRBJ1-2, with 11 bases matching TRBD1. CDR1 MNHEY and CDR2 SVGAGI come from the germline V gene. The V and J ends lost 4 bases and 7 bases, in that order; junction bases with no gene match: 5. The CDR3 totals 14 residues. CDR3 DNA sequence: TGTGCCAGCAGTTCGTGGACAGGGGGCTTTGGCTACACCTTC. It codes for CASSSWTGGFGYTF.

CDR3 in amino acids: CASSLLGISYEQYF. The CDR3 DNA reads as TGTGCCAGCAGTTTATTGGGGATCTCCTACGAGCAGTACTTC. The rearrangement joins TRBV27 to TRBJ2-7; D is unresolved. The CDR3 has 14 residues. V shed 1 base and J shed 0 bases, with 7 bases lying between them. Germline assignment: CDR1 MNHEY and CDR2 SMNVEV (reference sequence).

At least ten counts were recorded for this clonotype. The chain carries TRBV7-6 and TRBJ2-7; the D gene is possibly TRBD2 (5 bases). The V gene's germline CDR1 is SGHVS and CDR2 FNYEAQ. This CDR3 has 13 amino acids. V dropped 3 bases and J dropped 4 bases, with 10 bases sitting between them. CDR3 sequence: CASSFGNQYEQYF. The CDR3 DNA is TGTGCCAGCAGCTTCGGGAACCAGTACGAGCAGTACTTC.

This clonotype was detected a few times. V and J are TRBV7-2 and TRBJ2-3; 9 bases map to TRBD2. V lost 5 bases to trimming and J lost 4 bases; unmatched junction nucleotides: 10. Germline CDR1 is SGHTA and CDR2 is FQGNSA. CDR3 length equals 16 residues. The CDR3 region is CASSLLGGGAPDTQYF. CDR3 DNA: TGTGCCAGCAGCCTACTCGGCGGGGGGGCCCCAGATACGCAGTATTTT.

The rearrangement joins TRBV29-1 to TRBJ1-2; TRBD1 matches 7 bases. From germline, CDR1 is SQVTM and CDR2 ANQGSEA. V was clipped by 5 bases and J by 0 bases; unmatched bases: 6. The CDR3 loop spans 14 amino acids. CDR3 coding DNA: TGCAGCGTTTGGCCACAGGGGCCTAACTATGGCTACACCTTC. It translates to CSVWPQGPNYGYTF. The full variable domain, its missing parts supplied by reference TRBV29-1 and TRBJ1-2, is SAVISQKPSRDICQRGTSLTIQCQVDSQVTMMFWYRQQPGQSLTLIATANQGSEATYESGFVIDKFPISRPNLTFSTLTVSNMSPEDSSIYLCSVWPQGPNYGYTFGSGTRLTVV.

The chain links TRBV6-2 or TRBV6-3 to TRBJ2-7; perhaps D is TRBD1 or TRBD2 (5 bases each). This CDR3 has 13 amino acids. Trimming left V 2 bases short and J 5 bases short, with 10 bases between. Per germline, CDR1 MNHEY and CDR2 SVGEGT. The DNA of the CDR3 is TGTGCCAGCAGTTACGCAGGGACCCACGAGCAGTACTTC. This codes for CASSYAGTHEQYF.

The chain employs TRBV7-2 and TRBJ2-5, with D possibly TRBD2 on 5 matching bases. This CDR3 is built from 15 residues. Trimming took off 5 bases at V and 5 bases at J, with 18 bases between the two ends. Looked up from germline, CDR1 is SGHTA and CDR2 is FQGNSA. CDR3 region: CASSPTAIRTETQYF. For the CDR3, the DNA is TGTGCCAGCAGCCCCACAGCCATCCGGACTGAGACCCAGTACTTC. The complete variable domain, with remaining parts taken from reference TRBV7-2 and TRBJ2-5, reads GAGVSQSPSNKVTEKGKDVELRCDPISGHTALYWYRQSLGQGLEFLIYFQGNSAPDKSGLPSDRFSAERTGGSVSTLTIQRTQQEDSAVYLCASSPTAIRTETQYFGPGTRLLVL.

The table lists this clonotype with a few counts. The chain carries TRBV20-1 and TRBJ2-5, with TRBD2 matching over 8 bases. This CDR3 has 15 residues. Germline CDR1 and CDR2: DFQATT and SNEGSKA (reference sequence). J lost 0 bases, V lost 5 bases, and 8 bases had no gene match. The CDR3 here is CSARGGLADQETQYF. The CDR3 coding sequence is TGCAGTGCTCGGGGCGGACTAGCAGACCAAGAGACCCAGTACTTC.

This clonotype appeared many times. The CDR3 DNA reads as TGCGCCAGCAGCTTGGCGGGCCAGGTCACCTCTGGAAACACCATATATTTT. It codes for CASSLAGQVTSGNTIYF. The rearrangement joins TRBV5-1 to TRBJ1-3; no reliable D call. V was cut by 0 bases and J by 0 bases, with 13 bases left in between. The CDR3 length is 17 residues. CDR1 and CDR2 from the germline V gene are SGHRS and YFSETQ.

A few counts support this clonotype. The chain employs TRBV3-1 and TRBJ1-1; no reliable D call. CDR1 LGHDT and CDR2 YNNKEL come from the germline V gene (reference sequence). Trimming took off 1 base at V and 4 bases at J, with 10 bases between the two ends. The CDR3 contains 14 residues. The CDR3 region has the DNA TGTGCCAGCAGCCAAGGGTATTTGAGCACTGAAGCTTTCTTT. It is translated as CASSQGYLSTEAFF. Full variable domain (missing parts from reference TRBV3-1 and TRBJ1-1): DTAVSQTPKYLVTQMGNDKSIKCEQNLGHDTMYWYKQDSKKFLKIMFSYNNKELIINETVPNRFSPKSPDKAHLNLHINSLELGDSAVYFCASSQGYLSTEAFFGQGTRLTVV.

Points on this clonotype: At one of its ends the junction is not consistent with the germline gene, which may arise from a read error. The rearrangement uses TRBV7-9 and TRBJ2-7, with a weak D call TRBD2 (6 bases). The CDR3 contains 8 residues. Germline V gene sequence: CDR1 SEHNR, CDR2 FQNEAQ (reference sequence). The chain's CDR3 is CASNPSGF. Here the CDR3 DNA reads TGTGCCAGCAACCCCAGCGGGTTC.

This clonotype came up a few times. V usage is TRBV4-1 and J usage is TRBJ2-7; 7 bases align to TRBD2. With 4 bases clipped from V and 5 bases from J, the junction kept 14 bases outside the gene matches. Germline V lookup: CDR1 MGHRA, CDR2 YSYEKL. The CDR3 length is 16 residues. CDR3 residues: CASSPDPRLAVHEQYF. As DNA, the CDR3 is TGCGCCAGCAGCCCGGACCCAAGACTAGCAGTCCACGAGCAGTACTTC.

The V gene is TRBV25-1, the J gene TRBJ2-3; D might be TRBD1 or TRBD2, each matching 5 bases. The CDR3 consists of 13 residues. Germline CDR1 is MGHDK and CDR2 is SYGVNS. Trimming took off 8 bases at V and 7 bases at J, with 16 bases between the two ends. CDR3 in amino acids: CASRDREVYTQYF. In nucleotides, the CDR3 is TGTGCCAGCCGGGACCGCGAAGTGTATACGCAGTATTTT.

The V gene is TRBV20-1, the J gene TRBJ2-3; possible D gene TRBD2, 7 bases. Trimming took 3 bases from V and 5 from J, leaving 15 bases between them. Germline CDR1 and CDR2: DFQATT and SNEGSKA (reference sequence). The CDR3 consists of 14 residues. CDR3 amino acids: CSASDGGPGDTQYF. The CDR3 nucleotides are TGCAGTGCTAGCGACGGGGGGCCTGGAGATACGCAGTATTTT.

This clonotype was counted a few times. The rearrangement links TRBV6-2 or TRBV6-3 to TRBJ2-3; D perhaps matches TRBD2 (5 bases). This CDR3 spans 13 amino acids. The V end was cut by 6 bases, the J end by 3 bases, with 10 bases between. Germline V gene sequence: CDR1 MNHEY, CDR2 SVGEGT. This CDR3 reads CASRALGTDTQYF. The CDR3 DNA sequence: TGTGCCAGCAGAGCACTAGGAACAGATACGCAGTATTTT.

In this sample, this clonotype turned up many times. The CDR3 is CASSLGPQSYEQYF. The CDR3 DNA follows: TGCGCCAGCAGCTTGGGTCCACAGTCCTACGAGCAGTACTTC. The chain links TRBV5-1 to TRBJ2-7; D gene ambiguous. This CDR3 region has 14 residues. V was pared by 0 bases and J by 1 base, with 8 bases between. Germline V lookup: CDR1 SGHRS, CDR2 YFSETQ.

This clonotype was detected ten times or more. J is TRBJ1-4 and V is TRBV10-3; D remains unclear. CDR3 length: 15 amino acids. Germline CDR1 reads ENHRY; CDR2 reads SYGVKD. The germline V and J ends were trimmed by 0 bases and 5 bases, with 10 bases remaining between them. CDR3 nucleotides: TGTGCCATCAGTGAGTCGAGGGTTGGGAATGAAAAACTGTTTTTT. Protein sequence: CAISESRVGNEKLFF.